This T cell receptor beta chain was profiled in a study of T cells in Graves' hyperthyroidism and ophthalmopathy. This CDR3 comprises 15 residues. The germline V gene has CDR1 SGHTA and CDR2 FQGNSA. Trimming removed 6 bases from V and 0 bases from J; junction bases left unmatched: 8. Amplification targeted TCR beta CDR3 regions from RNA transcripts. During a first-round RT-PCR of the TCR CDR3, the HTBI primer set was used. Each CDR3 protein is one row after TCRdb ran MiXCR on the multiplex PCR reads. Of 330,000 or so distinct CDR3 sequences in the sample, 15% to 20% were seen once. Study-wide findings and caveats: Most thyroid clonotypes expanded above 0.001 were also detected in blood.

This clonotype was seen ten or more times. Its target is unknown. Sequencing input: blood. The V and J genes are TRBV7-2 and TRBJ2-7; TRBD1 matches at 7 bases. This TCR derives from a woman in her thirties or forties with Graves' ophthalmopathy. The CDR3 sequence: CASSHRQGSSYEQYF. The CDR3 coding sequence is TGTGCCAGCAGTCATCGACAGGGATCCTCCTACGAGCAGTACTTC.